This TCR beta chain was documented in a study of immune evolution from preneoplasia to lung adenocarcinoma. V was pared by 3 bases and J by 3 bases, with 20 bases between. The CDR3 covers 16 residues. Germline V gives CDR1 GTSNPN, CDR2 SVGIG (reference sequence). This clone was observed a handful of times. Only in-frame clones appear in the TCRdb table, and some are missing; sequencing was by immunoSEQ multiplex PCR. The sample contains fewer than 7,500 clones, over 75% of which appear only once. Sequenced material: FFPE minimally invasive lung adenocarcinoma tissue. V usage is TRBV30 and J usage is TRBJ1-1, with a possible D match to TRBD1 (6 bases). This receptor was taken from a person aged 60-80 years with lung adenocarcinoma. CDR3 in DNA: TGTGCCTGGAGGGATCGACGGGGGGCTCAGCACACTGAAGCTTTCTTT. Translation gives CAWRDRRGAQHTEAFF.